A selection of T cell receptor beta chains follows, all from one sample in a study of early T cells in non-severe SARS-CoV-2 infection. TCRdb analysed the 5' RACE reads with MiXCR anew, one entry per CDR3 protein. There are over 55,000 distinct CDR3 sequences in the sample; around an eighth occur only once, and around 1.3% lies in the top ten. The sample was whole blood. The source is an adult who was a healthcare worker with PCR-confirmed SARS-CoV-2 infection or an uninfected control (not recorded which). CDR3s include the opening cysteine and the closing phenylalanine or tryptophan. A D gene is named only where the DNA matches it firmly. Rows give clone size only sometimes, using once, few, many, or a class for an expanded clone.

d_gene | len | j_gene | v_gene | abundance | CDR3aa | CDR3nt
- | 19 | TRBJ1-6 | TRBV6-5 | many | CASRKGFGGSATSNSPLHF | TGTGCCAGCAGAAAGGGATTTGGGGGCAGCGCTACCAGTAATTCACCCCTCCACTTT
- | 12 | TRBJ2-3 | TRBV29-1 | many | CSAGPSTDTQYF | TGCAGCGCGGGACCCAGCACAGATACGCAGTATTTT
TRBD2 | 14 | TRBJ2-2 | TRBV12-5 | many | CASGSGLYTGELFF | TGTGCTAGTGGTTCGGGACTATACACCGGGGAGCTGTTTTTT
TRBD2 | 18 | TRBJ2-1 | TRBV7-9 | many | CASSLALQREGFNDEQFF | TGTGCCAGCAGCTTAGCGCTCCAGCGGGAGGGGTTCAATGATGAGCAGTTCTTC
- | 14 | TRBJ2-1 | TRBV6-2/TRBV6-3 | few | CASTRPRGFNEQFF | TGTGCCAGCACCCGACCCCGGGGGTTTAATGAGCAGTTCTTC
- | 14 | TRBJ2-2 | TRBV5-5 | many | CASSADRSTGELFF | TGTGCCAGCAGCGCCGATAGGAGCACCGGGGAGCTGTTTTTT
- | 15 | TRBJ1-2 | TRBV5-5 | many | CASSLSSGDLYGYTF | TGTGCCAGCAGCTTGAGCTCAGGGGATTTGTATGGCTACACCTTC
- | 14 | TRBJ2-6 | TRBV7-2 | many | CASSDRSGANVLTF | TGTGCCAGCAGCGATAGATCTGGGGCCAACGTCCTGACTTTC
- | 12 | TRBJ2-1 | TRBV9 | - | CASSLSGYEQFF | TGTGCCAGCAGCCTCTCAGGGTATGAGCAGTTCTTC
- | 15 | TRBJ1-6 | TRBV9 | many | CASSGSTGNGSPLHF | TGTGCCAGCAGCGGGAGCACCGGGAATGGTTCACCCCTCCACTTT
- | 16 | TRBJ2-2 | TRBV7-9 | many | CASSLDSRGDTGELFF | TGTGCCAGCAGCTTAGATAGCAGGGGGGACACCGGGGAGCTGTTTTTT
- | 12 | TRBJ2-1 | TRBV29-1 | few | CSVDGLRNEQFF | TGCAGCGTTGATGGCCTTCGTAATGAGCAGTTCTTC
- | 12 | TRBJ1-1 | TRBV20-1 | many | CSAPTTNTEAFF | TGCAGTGCGCCGACAACAAACACTGAAGCTTTCTTT
TRBD2 | 16 | TRBJ2-2 | TRBV5-6 | many | CASSWPSGRAQGELFF | TGTGCCAGCAGCTGGCCCAGCGGGAGGGCCCAAGGGGAGCTGTTTTTT
- | 12 | TRBJ1-1 | TRBV7-2 | - | CASSLYAGEAFF | TGTGCCAGCAGCTTATACGCCGGTGAAGCTTTCTTT
TRBD1 | 17 | TRBJ2-1 | TRBV18 | many | CASSPLVGTATYNEQFF | TGTGCCAGCTCACCCCTTGTCGGGACAGCAACCTACAATGAGCAGTTCTTC
- | 12 | TRBJ2-1 | TRBV29-1 | - | CSVDMSFDEQFF | TGCAGCGTTGATATGTCATTTGATGAGCAGTTCTTC
TRBD2 | 15 | TRBJ2-2 | TRBV25-1 | many | CASSVSAGGTGELFF | TGTGCCAGCAGTGTTTCGGCGGGAGGAACCGGGGAGCTGTTTTTT
TRBD1 | 14 | TRBJ2-3 | TRBV11-2 | many | CASSFHGQEDTQYF | TGTGCCAGCAGCTTTCATGGACAGGAAGATACGCAGTATTTT
- | 11 | TRBJ1-1 | TRBV7-2 | many | CASSLEVVAFF | TGTGCCAGCAGCTTAGAGGTTGTAGCTTTCTTT
- | 13 | TRBJ1-5 | TRBV30 | many | CAWSVRREQPQHF | TGTGCCTGGAGTGTACGCCGGGAACAGCCCCAGCATTTT
- | 11 | TRBJ1-6 | TRBV12-3/TRBV12-4 | many | CASSHNSPLHF | TGTGCCAGCAGTCATAATTCACCCCTCCACTTT
- | 13 | TRBJ1-5 | TRBV29-1 | many | CSARETSNQPQHF | TGCAGCGCCCGAGAGACTAGCAATCAGCCCCAGCATTTT
- | 18 | TRBJ1-2 | TRBV12-3/TRBV12-4 | many | CASSLRSSGDGTTYGYTF | TGTGCCAGCAGTCTCCGGTCATCAGGGGACGGTACCACTTATGGCTACACCTTC
TRBD1 | 14 | TRBJ2-2 | TRBV24-1 | many | CATGTGDRPGELFF | TGTGCCACCGGGACAGGGGACAGACCCGGGGAGCTGTTTTTT
- | 13 | TRBJ1-6 | TRBV5-6 | - | CASSLGGGSPLHF | TGTGCCAGCAGCTTGGGTGGGGGGTCACCCCTCCACTTT
- | 16 | TRBJ2-2 | TRBV6-2/TRBV6-3 | many | CASSYIDYLNTGELFF | TGTGCCAGCAGTTACATAGACTACCTAAACACCGGGGAGCTGTTTTTT
- | 11 | TRBJ2-7 | TRBV28 | - | CASSLVNEQYF | TGTGCCAGCAGTTTGGTAAACGAGCAGTACTTC
- | 15 | TRBJ2-5 | TRBV6-2/TRBV6-3 | many | CASSYPGTFQETQYF | TGTGCCAGCAGTTACCCCGGGACCTTTCAAGAGACCCAGTACTTC
TRBD2 | 15 | TRBJ2-7 | TRBV6-2/TRBV6-3 | many | CASCPERERPYEQYF | TGTGCCAGCTGCCCCGAGCGGGAAAGACCCTACGAGCAGTACTTC
TRBD1 | 13 | TRBJ1-2 | TRBV20-1 | many | CSAEGQGAGGYTF | TGCAGTGCTGAAGGACAGGGGGCGGGTGGCTACACCTTC
- | 12 | TRBJ1-1 | TRBV29-1 | few | CSVDTVNTEAFF | TGCAGCGTTGATACCGTGAACACTGAAGCTTTCTTT
- | 15 | TRBJ1-1 | TRBV6-5 | few | CASSYSSPTGRGAFF | TGTGCCAGCAGTTACTCTAGTCCCACGGGGAGAGGGGCTTTCTTT
TRBD1 | 16 | TRBJ2-7 | TRBV14 | few | CASSQDIGQGANEQYF | TGTGCCAGCAGCCAAGATATCGGACAGGGGGCTAACGAGCAGTACTTC
- | 12 | TRBJ1-6 | TRBV12-3/TRBV12-4 | many | CASSPNNSPLHF | TGTGCCAGCAGCCCTAATAATTCACCCCTCCACTTT
- | 15 | TRBJ2-5 | TRBV12-3/TRBV12-4 | few | CASSLHRDAQETQYF | TGTGCCAGCAGTCTCCATCGGGACGCCCAAGAGACCCAGTACTTC